This TCR beta chain came from a study of blood T cell repertoires in COVID-19. Study background: The United States, Italy and Spain supplied acute and convalescent COVID-19 samples. PBMCs, B-cell-depleted T cells, or T cells were the source of the cDNA or gDNA that made up the material.

Authors' data handling: Using reference gene primer amplification, nucleated cell counts were estimated. Method: immunoSEQ multiplex PCR; TCRdb's copy keeps in-frame clones and lacks some. The V and J calls and clone size come from that table; D and trimming were worked out from the DNA. Among 300,000 to 400,000 clones listed, approximately 86% were seen once. The V gene's germline CDR1 is SNHLY and CDR2 FYNNEI. Trimming removed 3 bases from V and 7 bases from J, with 13 bases in between. This CDR3 is 14 amino acids long. The sequence was collected from a woman aged 55-75 years with COVID-19, enrolled during active disease. The genes are TRBV2 and TRBJ1-5; D is ambiguous. Sequences were obtained from peripheral blood. In nucleotides, the CDR3 is TGTGCCAGCAGTGACGCCCTTCCTGGCCAGCCCCAGCATTTT. Protein: CASSDALPGQPQHF.